This T cell receptor (beta chain) is drawn from a study of CD8 T cells in ankylosing spondylitis. The CDR3 loop spans 14 amino acids. Germline V CDR1 and CDR2: MNHEY, SVGAGI. Trimming took 0 bases from V and 3 from J, leaving 5 bases between them. A single record per CDR3 protein comes from TCRdb applying MiXCR to the 5' RACE reads. The data hold 150,000 to 200,000 distinct CDR3 sequences, with around 16% observed a single time. In this sample, this clonotype turned up many times. Antigen unknown. Study-wide results and caveats: Before this, some motif variants had been reported in reactive arthritis synovial fluid and blood. Significantly higher representation of disease-linked clones was reported for matched ankylosing spondylitis synovial fluid. Characteristic, it appeared, of ankylosing spondylitis blood was a TCR beta motif of about eight highly homologous variants. Peripheral blood held disease-linked clones only at relatively low frequency, and these were CD8+.

Sample: blood, either unsorted or a sorted T cell fraction (not recorded which). This chain connects TRBV6-5 to TRBJ2-2; D is ambiguous. The source is a male donor with ankylosing spondylitis or in good health (not recorded which). CDR3 amino acids: CASSYSRDTGELFF. The DNA for the CDR3 is TGTGCCAGCAGTTACTCAAGGGACACCGGGGAGCTGTTTTTT.